This entry features one T cell receptor (beta chain) sequence. The antigen remains undetermined. This sample is part of a study of yellow fever vaccine responses in identical twins. Findings and caveats of the study: Each twin's T cell response to the vaccine was reported to look partly convergent and partly personalized.

V lost 2 bases, J lost 8 bases, and 10 bases lay in between. From germline, CDR1 is MNHEY and CDR2 SVGAGI. CDR3 size: 13 residues. TCRdb used MiXCR to reprocess the RT-PCR reads, holding one entry per CDR3 protein. The sample comprises roughly 1,000 distinct CDR3 sequences, just under 85% of which are singletons, and 14% rests with the top ten. This clonotype was sampled from a female donor who received the yellow fever vaccine. The sequencing here drew on T cells from blood (PBMCs), unsorted or a sorted subset (not recorded which), taken before or after yellow fever vaccination (not recorded which). V gene TRBV6-5 combines with J gene TRBJ2-1; weak D call: TRBD2 (5 bases). CDR3 residues: CASSYRGWHEQFF. The CDR3, as DNA: TGTGCCAGCAGTTACCGAGGGTGGCATGAGCAGTTCTTC.